This TCR beta chain was sequenced for a study of T cells in Graves' hyperthyroidism and ophthalmopathy. The CDR3 totals 13 residues. The ends were cut back, 5 bases at V and 7 bases at J, with 12 bases in the middle. Per germline, CDR1 LNHDA and CDR2 SQIVND (reference sequence). The investigators amplified TCR beta CDR3 regions from RNA transcripts. The study used the HTBI primer set for a first-round RT-PCR of the TCR CDR3. TCRdb recomputed calls from the multiplex PCR reads with MiXCR, one row per CDR3 protein. The repertoire holds 300,000 to 450,000 distinct CDR3 sequences, with 13% to 15% as singletons.

The sample comprised blood. The chain couples TRBV19 to TRBJ2-1; TRBD1 might be the D (6 bases). The TCR was taken from a woman aged 25-40 years with Graves' ophthalmopathy. The CDR3 nucleotides are TGTGCCAGTAGTTACAGGGTTTTGAATGAGCAGTTCTTC. It is translated as CASSYRVLNEQFF. The whole variable domain, remainder taken from reference TRBV19 and TRBJ2-1, is DGGITQSPKYLFRKEGQNVTLSCEQNLNHDAMYWYRQDPGQGLRLIYYSQIVNDFQKGDIAEGYSVSREKKESFPLTVTSAQKNPTAFYLCASSYRVLNEQFFGPGTRLTVL.